These 10 T cell receptor beta chains share one sample of origin, sequenced in a study of shared clonotypes between healthy human individuals. Data came from immunoSEQ multiplex PCR; TCRdb stores just in-frame clones and leaves some out. This sample has about half a million clones, with roughly 85% found just once. The sample consisted of PBMCs. The receptors were gathered from a woman between 35 and 50 years old in good health. Some clones in this sample may be carry-over from other donors' samples.

The genes are TRBV27 and TRBJ2-3; D gene uncertain. The CDR3 loop spans 13 amino acids. Trimming stripped 3 bases from V and 6 bases from J, with 10 bases between. Germline-derived CDR1 and CDR2 are MNHEY and SMNVEV (reference sequence). DNA for the CDR3: TGTGCCAGCAGTTTTACGCCTCGGGATACGCAGTATTTT. It encodes CASSFTPRDTQYF.

The rearrangement joins TRBV28 to TRBJ2-7; no clear D gene. CDR1 is MDHEN, CDR2 SYDVKM, per germline. This CDR3 has 14 amino acids. Trimming removed 4 bases at V and 8 bases at J, with 18 bases between. CDR3 nucleotide sequence: TGTGCCAGCAGTTCACAGCCCCACACTACGCAGCAGTACTTC. It encodes CASSSQPHTTQQYF.

The chain uses TRBV7-3 and TRBJ2-6; unclear D gene. The V end lost 0 bases, the J end lost 1 base, and 4 bases lay between the germline ends. There are 15 residues in the CDR3. Germline V lookup: CDR1 SGHTA, CDR2 FQGTGA. The CDR3 nucleotides read TGTGCCAGCAGCTTAACAGGGTCTGGGGCCAACGTCCTGACTTTC. Protein product: CASSLTGSGANVLTF.

This chain connects TRBV11-2 to TRBJ2-3, with D hard to call. The CDR3 is 13 amino acids. Germline loops: CDR1 SGHAT, CDR2 FQNNGV. Trimming took off 4 bases at V and 8 bases at J, with 13 bases between the two ends. The CDR3 here is CASSSTPGGTQYF. The CDR3 DNA is TGTGCCAGCAGCTCGACTCCTGGCGGTACGCAGTATTTT. The whole variable domain, remainder taken from reference TRBV11-2 and TRBJ2-3, is EAGVAQSPRYKIIEKRQSVAFWCNPISGHATLYWYQQILGQGPKLLIQFQNNGVVDDSQLPKDRFSAERLKGVDSTLKIQPAKLEDSAVYLCASSSTPGGTQYFGPGTRLTVL.

About this clone: Other DNA sequences from this sample encode an identical CDR3 as well. This chain uses TRBV5-4 with TRBJ2-3; D is possibly TRBD2 (6 bases). The V end lost 0 bases, the J end lost 3 bases, and 8 bases lay between the germline ends. Germline V gene sequence: CDR1 SGHNT, CDR2 YYREEE (reference sequence). The CDR3 runs 14 residues. CDR3 nucleotides: TGTGCCAGCAGCTTGGCAGGAGGGACAGATACGCAGTATTTT. It is translated as CASSLAGGTDTQYF.

This rearrangement joins TRBV5-1 to TRBJ2-1; 7 positions agree with TRBD2. Trimming at V came to 2 bases and at J to 7 bases, leaving 6 bases not matched to a gene. There are 14 residues in the CDR3. Per germline, CDR1 SGHRS and CDR2 YFSETQ. CDR3 sequence reads: CASSFAGVGNEQFF. In DNA form, the CDR3 reads TGCGCCAGCAGCTTCGCGGGAGTCGGGAATGAGCAGTTCTTC.

This chain joins TRBV5-4 and TRBJ2-3; the D is unclear. V was trimmed by 4 bases and J by 2 bases, leaving 17 bases between them. The CDR3 spans 16 residues. From germline, CDR1 is SGHNT and CDR2 YYREEE (reference sequence). The DNA for the CDR3 is TGTGCCAGCAGCCCCACGGGTTCGGGTCCCACAGATACGCAGTATTTT. Translated: CASSPTGSGPTDTQYF.

Regarding this clone: A much larger clone lies one base from this, so it may be a read error. V gene TRBV10-2 combines with J gene TRBJ1-1, with D perhaps TRBD1 (5 bases). The CDR3 length is 17 residues. The germline V gene encodes CDR1 WSHSY and CDR2 SAAADI. CDR3 sequence reads: CAGSESVWGTLNTEAFF. In DNA, the CDR3 is TGCGCCGGCAGTGAGTCCGTTTGGGGCACTTTGAACACTGAAGCTTTCTTT.

This chain uses TRBV19 with TRBJ1-2; TRBD1 aligns across 9 bases. The V and J ends lost 5 bases and 8 bases, in that order; junction bases with no gene match: 9. The germline gives CDR1 LNHDA, CDR2 SQIVND (reference sequence). The CDR3 is 14 amino acids. The CDR3, as DNA: TGTGCCAGTAGTTCAAGAAACAGGGGGCAAGGCTACACCTTC. Encoded protein: CASSSRNRGQGYTF.

The chain combines TRBV27 with TRBJ2-7, with a tentative D call TRBD2 (6 bases). V was pared by 2 bases and J by 0 bases, with 8 bases between. Germline CDR1 reads MNHEY; CDR2 reads SMNVEV (reference sequence). The CDR3 is 14 residues long. The CDR3 here is CASSLAGLSYEQYF. For the CDR3, the DNA is TGTGCCAGCAGTTTAGCGGGACTCTCCTACGAGCAGTACTTC.